This TCR beta chain was recovered during a study of T cell changes during pregnancy in multiple sclerosis. Between the trimmed V and J ends, which lost 5 bases and 2 bases, there was a span of 19 bases. In germline, CDR1 is SGHVS, CDR2 FNYEAQ. This CDR3 has 17 residues. The method was immunoSEQ multiplex PCR; TCRdb's version includes in-frame clones alone and lacks a portion of them. The table lists tens of thousands of clones, about 94% of them singletons. This sequence originates from a female donor with multiple sclerosis, enrolled in a pregnancy study. Sequenced here: CD8+ T cells from peripheral blood mononuclear cells, sampled after pregnancy. The gene calls are TRBV7-6 and TRBJ2-1; tentatively, D is TRBD2 (6 bases). The CDR3 loop is CASSPLGTSRAYNEQFF. The CDR3 nucleotides read TGTGCCAGCAGCCCCCTAGGGACTTCCCGAGCCTACAATGAGCAGTTCTTC.